Below are 23 T cell receptor beta chains sequenced from a single sample in a study of blood T cells in healthy people across ages. The second PCR ran roughly 7 to 11 cycles with a sample-barcoded 5' primer and J-beta primers. MiXCR was run by TCRdb on the 5' RACE reads, yielding one entry per CDR3 protein. The table has about 1.1 million distinct CDR3 sequences, more than 30% seen once. Sequencing was carried out using blood. Receptors were obtained from a man aged 18 to 30 in good health.

This clonotype was counted many times. V and J are TRBV4-1 and TRBJ2-5, with TRBD2 matching over 8 bases. CDR1 MGHRA and CDR2 YSYEKL come from the germline V gene. This CDR3 is built from 14 residues. The V segment lost 1 base and the J segment 4 bases; nucleotides outside the gene matches: 2. The CDR3: CASSQGTSRETQYF. The DNA for the CDR3 is TGCGCCAGCAGCCAAGGGACTAGCCGAGAGACCCAGTACTTC.

The chain recombines TRBV7-3 with TRBJ1-1; weak D call: TRBD1 (6 bases). Germline V lookup: CDR1 SGHTA, CDR2 FQGTGA. V lost 4 bases and J lost 3, with 9 bases in between. The length of the CDR3 is 13 residues. CDR3 nucleotide sequence: TGTGCCAGCAGCTCGTCAGGGGACACTGAAGCTTTCTTT. Its protein product is CASSSSGDTEAFF.

The chain couples TRBV10-2 to TRBJ2-3; D possibly matches TRBD1 or TRBD2 (7 bases each). The CDR3 is 15 residues long. V was cut by 6 bases and J by 1 base, with 14 bases left in between. Germline V lookup: CDR1 WSHSY, CDR2 SAAADI. For the CDR3, the DNA is TGCGCCAGCAGGCCACAGGGGAGGGGCACAGATACGCAGTATTTT. Protein sequence: CASRPQGRGTDTQYF.

The table lists this clonotype with a few counts. The V call is TRBV10-3, the J call TRBJ1-5, with D perhaps TRBD1 (6 bases). Deletions cut 0 bases from V and 3 bases from J, with 12 bases between. The germline V gene has CDR1 ENHRY and CDR2 SYGVKD. The CDR3 covers 16 residues. In DNA, the CDR3 is TGTGCCATCAGTGAGTCGTCAGGGGACAACAATCAGCCCCAGCATTTT. Translation gives CAISESSGDNNQPQHF.

In this sample, this clonotype turned up many times. The rearrangement joins TRBV20-1 to TRBJ2-5; possibly TRBD2 for D (6 bases). V was cut by 6 bases and J by 4 bases, with 21 bases left in between. The CDR3 extends over 15 amino acids. Germline values: CDR1 DFQATT, CDR2 SNEGSKA (reference sequence). CDR3 in DNA: TGCAGTGCCTCGACCCGAGGCAGGAGGGGAGAGACCCAGTACTTC. It yields the protein CSASTRGRRGETQYF.

This chain connects TRBV6-5 to TRBJ2-5, with a weak D call TRBD1 (6 bases). Germline loops: CDR1 MNHEY, CDR2 SVGAGI. With 6 bases removed from V and 3 bases from J, the gap between germline ends came to 11 bases. This CDR3 region has 13 residues. The CDR3 sequence is CASSPDRKETQYF. The CDR3 DNA reads as TGTGCCAGCAGCCCGGACAGAAAAGAGACCCAGTACTTC.

This clonotype was seen a handful of times. The CDR3 spells CASSLTGVVREKLFF. Here the CDR3 DNA reads TGTGCCAGCAGCTTAACGGGGGTCGTACGTGAAAAACTGTTTTTT. The rearrangement uses TRBV7-2 and TRBJ1-4, with D maybe TRBD1 (5 bases). This CDR3 is built from 15 residues. Germline CDR1 is SGHTA and CDR2 is FQGNSA. The V end was cut by 2 bases, the J end by 7 bases, with 14 bases between.

This clonotype occurred a few times. A much larger clone is a single base away; this may be a read error. The chain combines TRBV7-3 with TRBJ2-3; D uncertain. Germline CDR1 is SGHTA and CDR2 is FQGTGA. This CDR3 is built from 17 residues. CDR3 nucleotide sequence: TGTGCCAGCAACTTAATATCAACCGGATCTAGCACAGATACGCAGTATTTT. This sequence encodes CASNLISTGSSTDTQYF.

The V gene is TRBV19, the J gene TRBJ2-2; 8 bases agree with TRBD1. The CDR3 is 15 amino acids. Germline CDR1 LNHDA, CDR2 SQIVND (reference sequence). V lost 10 bases and J lost 2; bases outside the gene matches: 9. In DNA, the CDR3 is TGTGCCACTAGGGCAGGGGGCACTAACACCGGGGAGCTGTTTTTT. This translates into CATRAGGTNTGELFF.

For this clonotype: The junction and the germline gene differ at one end; a read error may be behind it. The chain recombines TRBV18 with TRBJ1-2, with D possibly TRBD1 on 6 matching bases. Germline V gene data show CDR1 as KGHSH and CDR2 as LQKENI. The CDR3 has 13 amino acids. The CDR3 spells CASSPDRQYGHTF. Written as DNA, the CDR3 is TGTGCCAGCTCACCTGACAGGCAGTATGGCCACACCTTC.

This clonotype was picked up a small number of times. V and J are TRBV4-3 and TRBJ2-7, with TRBD2 matching over 7 bases. Germline V gives CDR1 LGHNA, CDR2 YSLEER. The CDR3 sequence is 16 residues long. Germline trimming cut 0 bases from V and 2 bases from J; bases unmatched to any gene: 7. This CDR3 is CASSQDVRGLTYEQYF. CDR3 sequence (DNA): TGCGCCAGCAGCCAAGATGTGAGGGGACTAACCTACGAGCAGTACTTC.

The sample holds a few counts of this clonotype. The chain combines TRBV10-3 with TRBJ2-3; D call uncertain. V was shortened by 4 bases and J by 6 bases, with 11 bases between the two germline ends. The CDR3 spans 13 residues. In germline, CDR1 is ENHRY, CDR2 SYGVKD. As DNA, the CDR3 is TGTGCCATCAGTGGTGACAAAGAGGATACGCAGTATTTT. Translating gives CAISGDKEDTQYF.

The chain employs TRBV12-3 or TRBV12-4 and TRBJ2-3; TRBD1 might be the D (6 bases). V dropped 6 bases and J dropped 2 bases, with 18 bases sitting between them. This CDR3 contains 16 residues. The CDR3 is CASRPAGTRDTDTQYF. CDR3 in DNA: TGTGCCAGCAGGCCTGCCGGGACACGAGACACAGATACGCAGTATTTT.

The rearrangement joins TRBV3-1 to TRBJ1-6, with D hard to call. This CDR3 is built from 17 residues. The V end lost 4 bases, the J end lost 0 bases, and 13 bases lay between the germline ends. CDR1 is LGHDT and CDR2 is YNNKEL in the germline V gene (reference sequence). CDR3 sequence reads: CASSPVSFSSYNSPLHF. CDR3 in DNA: TGTGCCAGCAGCCCCGTCTCCTTCTCCTCCTATAATTCACCCCTCCACTTT.

Turning to this clonotype: At one end, the junction sequence differs from germline, possibly due to a read error. This chain links TRBV7-2 with TRBJ1-4, with TRBD1 as a possible D gene (5 bases). CDR3 length: 16 residues. Looked up from germline, CDR1 is SGHTA and CDR2 is FQGNSA. The CDR3 is CASSLPGHSTNEELFF. For the CDR3, the DNA is TGTGCCAGCAGCCTCCCGGGGCACTCAACTAATGAAGAACTGTTTTTT.

This clonotype has only a few counts. The chain has TRBV29-1 and TRBJ1-1, with unresolved D. This CDR3 is built from 13 residues. V shed 4 bases and J shed 3 bases, with 12 bases lying between them. Germline V lookup: CDR1 SQVTM, CDR2 ANQGSEA. CDR3 sequence (DNA): TGCAGCGTTGTCGTCGCTGGTGACACTGAAGCTTTCTTT. The encoded protein is CSVVVAGDTEAFF.

V is TRBV7-2 and J is TRBJ1-1; possible D gene TRBD1, 5 bases. This CDR3 is 13 amino acids long. Germline CDR1 and CDR2: SGHTA and FQGNSA. V was shortened by 1 base and J by 10 bases, with 13 bases between the two germline ends. The CDR3 is CASSLVGAGAAFF. The CDR3 nucleotides are TGTGCCAGCAGCTTAGTAGGGGCGGGAGCAGCTTTCTTT.

This clonotype was picked up a small number of times. J is TRBJ1-1 and V is TRBV9; D unclear. The V gene lost 0 bases and the J gene lost 0 bases, with 6 bases spanning the gap. This CDR3 region has 14 residues. Germline values: CDR1 SGDLS, CDR2 YYNGEE. CDR3 coding DNA: TGTGCCAGCAGCGTAGCCACAGTGAACACTGAAGCTTTCTTT. This codes for CASSVATVNTEAFF.

A few counts support this clonotype. This chain's CDR3 is CASRAGYNEQFF. In DNA, the CDR3 is TGTGCCAGCAGGGCGGGTTACAATGAGCAGTTCTTC. The genes are TRBV3-1 and TRBJ2-1, with a tentative D call TRBD2 (5 bases). There are 12 residues in the CDR3. Germline V CDR1 and CDR2: LGHDT, YNNKEL (reference sequence). V lost 6 bases, J lost 4 bases, and 7 bases lay in between.

This chain links TRBV11-2 with TRBJ1-1; no clear D. V lost 5 bases and J lost 1, with 14 bases in between. The length of the CDR3 is 15 residues. Germline CDR1 is SGHAT and CDR2 is FQNNGV. CDR3: CASSPRQAENTEAFF. DNA of the CDR3: TGTGCCAGCAGCCCACGGCAGGCAGAGAACACTGAAGCTTTCTTT.

This clonotype was seen more than once but under ten times. The rearrangement uses TRBV7-9 and TRBJ1-1, with TRBD1 identical over 7 bases. There are 15 residues in the CDR3. Germline V gene data show CDR1 as SEHNR and CDR2 as FQNEAQ (reference sequence). The V segment lost 5 bases and the J segment 1 base; nucleotides outside the gene matches: 7. The CDR3: CASSEQGRKNTEAFF. The CDR3 DNA sequence: TGTGCCAGCAGCGAACAGGGGAGAAAGAACACTGAAGCTTTCTTT.

This clonotype was seen a handful of times. V gene TRBV9 combines with J gene TRBJ2-1; 7 nucleotides align to TRBD1. The CDR3 extends over 15 amino acids. Germline CDR1 is SGDLS and CDR2 is YYNGEE. The junction had 9 bases not matched to a gene; V was cut back by 0 bases and J by 9 bases. CDR3 amino acids: CASSVGGDSFFEQFF. CDR3 in DNA: TGTGCCAGCAGCGTAGGTGGGGACAGCTTTTTTGAGCAGTTCTTC.

This chain uses TRBV20-1 with TRBJ1-1; 9 nucleotides agree with TRBD1. Germline CDR1 DFQATT, CDR2 SNEGSKA (reference sequence). The CDR3 spans 13 residues. The CDR3 protein is CSPRDRVNTEAFF. CDR3 nucleotides: TGCAGCCCTAGGGACAGGGTGAACACTGAAGCTTTCTTT.